The clone carrying this T cell receptor (beta chain) was seen more than once but under ten times. V was shortened by 2 bases and J by 5 bases, with 16 bases between the two germline ends. This CDR3 spans 16 amino acids. The V gene's germline CDR1 is SNHLY and CDR2 FYNNEI. The data were taken from a study of type 1 and type 2 diabetes patients. PCR was run on genomic DNA. Multiplex PCR with 30 forward and 13 reverse primers amplified the TCR beta CDR3. One entry per CDR3 protein results from TCRdb running MiXCR on the multiplex PCR reads. Here the sample spans about 250,000 distinct CDR3 sequences, 40% to 50% being singletons.

Sequencing was carried out using peripheral blood mononuclear cells (PBMCs). The origin of this receptor is a man aged 18 to 30 with type 2 diabetes. The V and J genes are TRBV2 and TRBJ1-5; tentative D call: TRBD1 (5 bases). The CDR3 bases are TGTGCCAGCAGTGAATCGACCTCCAGGGTGGATCAGCCCCAGCATTTT. Residues: CASSESTSRVDQPQHF.